Shown below are 9 T cell receptor beta chains from a single sample sequenced in a study of blood T cell repertoires in COVID-19. The assay was immunoSEQ multiplex PCR, and TCRdb's table has in-frame clones only and misses some. The sample records some 90,000 clones, roughly 90% being singletons. Sequenced sample: peripheral blood. These TCRs come from a woman aged 80 or over with active or convalescent COVID-19.

This chain joins TRBV30 and TRBJ1-2; D gene uncertain. Deletions cut 2 bases from V and 8 bases from J, with 18 bases between. The CDR3 is 14 amino acids. CDR1 and CDR2 (germline): GTSNPN, SVGIG (reference sequence). Here the CDR3 reads CAWSLTQRLGGYTF. The CDR3 coding sequence is TGTGCCTGGAGTTTAACCCAGAGACTTGGCGGCTACACCTTC.

V is TRBV5-6 and J is TRBJ1-1; D call uncertain. Germline CDR1 and CDR2: SGHDT and YYEEEE. The length of the CDR3 is 13 residues. V lost 0 bases, J lost 6 bases, and 9 bases lay in between. The CDR3, as DNA: TGTGCCAGCAGCTTGGGGGCAAGACCTGAAGCTTTCTTT. Its protein is CASSLGARPEAFF.

J is TRBJ2-2 and V is TRBV7-3; 7 bases match TRBD1. V lost 6 bases to trimming and J lost 3 bases; unmatched junction nucleotides: 4. From germline, CDR1 is SGHTA and CDR2 FQGTGA. The CDR3 totals 14 residues. CDR3 amino acids: CASSYRGHTGELFF. CDR3 in DNA: TGTGCCAGCAGTTATAGGGGGCACACCGGGGAGCTGTTTTTT. Full variable domain (remainder filled in from reference TRBV7-3 and TRBJ2-2): GAGVSQTPSNKVTEKGKYVELRCDPISGHTALYWYRQSLGQGPEFLIYFQGTGAADDSGLPNDRFFAVRPEGSVSTLKIQRTERGDSAVYLCASSYRGHTGELFFGEGSRLTVL.

The chain carries TRBV11-2 and TRBJ2-5; no clear D. This CDR3 has 14 amino acids. The V end was cut by 4 bases, the J end by 0 bases, with 9 bases between. Germline V gives CDR1 SGHAT, CDR2 FQNNGV. The CDR3 region has the DNA TGTGCCAGCAGCTACGATCCAGACCAAGAGACCCAGTACTTC. It is translated as CASSYDPDQETQYF. The variable domain in full, completed from reference TRBV11-2 and TRBJ2-5, reads EAGVAQSPRYKIIEKRQSVAFWCNPISGHATLYWYQQILGQGPKLLIQFQNNGVVDDSQLPKDRFSAERLKGVDSTLKIQPAKLEDSAVYLCASSYDPDQETQYFGPGTRLLVL.

As DNA, the CDR3 is TGTGCCAGCAGACCACCGGGGACTAATGAAAAACTGTTTTTT. Translated, it gives CASRPPGTNEKLFF. This chain joins TRBV7-9 and TRBJ1-4; no firm D call. Looked up from germline, CDR1 is SEHNR and CDR2 is FQNEAQ (reference sequence). The CDR3 is 14 amino acids. V lost 6 bases to trimming and J lost 2 bases, with 10 bases between them. The entire variable domain, with the rest obtained from reference TRBV7-9 and TRBJ1-4, is as follows: DTGVSQNPRHKITKRGQNVTFRCDPISEHNRLYWYRQTLGQGPEFLTYFQNEAQLEKSRLLSDRFSAERPKGSFSTLEIQRTEQGDSAMYLCASRPPGTNEKLFFGSGTQLSVL.

This chain links TRBV19 with TRBJ2-7, with D hard to call. There are 14 residues in the CDR3. Germline V gene data show CDR1 as LNHDA and CDR2 as SQIVND (reference sequence). Trimming took off 0 bases at V and 1 base at J, with 7 bases between the two ends. CDR3 residues: CASSIDSLSYEQYF. CDR3 sequence (DNA): TGTGCCAGTAGTATAGATTCGTTGTCCTACGAGCAGTACTTC. The whole variable domain, remainder taken from reference TRBV19 and TRBJ2-7, is DGGITQSPKYLFRKEGQNVTLSCEQNLNHDAMYWYRQDPGQGLRLIYYSQIVNDFQKGDIAEGYSVSREKKESFPLTVTSAQKNPTAFYLCASSIDSLSYEQYFGPGTRLTVT.

The chain uses TRBV28 and TRBJ2-4, with 7 bases aligning to TRBD1. Germline CDR1 MDHEN, CDR2 SYDVKM. With V trimmed by 5 bases and J by 1 base, 5 bases remained unmatched. The CDR3 contains 15 residues. In nucleotides, the CDR3 is TGTGCCAGCAGTATGACAGGGTTTGCCAAAAACATTCAGTACTTC. Amino acids: CASSMTGFAKNIQYF.

V and J are TRBV6-4 and TRBJ2-7; a weak D match, TRBD2 (5 bases). The CDR3 extends over 14 amino acids. V was clipped by 11 bases and J by 0 bases, with 17 bases between them. Germline CDR1 MRHNA, CDR2 SNTAGT. As DNA, the CDR3 is TGTGCCCAGGAGGTTAGACGAACCTCCTACGAGCAGTACTTC. It translates to CAQEVRRTSYEQYF.

The CDR3 loop reads CASSYSETVTTSPLHF. CDR3 bases: TGTGCCAGCAGTTACTCAGAGACAGTAACAACGTCACCCCTCCACTTT. The chain employs TRBV6-2 or TRBV6-3 and TRBJ1-6; possibly TRBD1 for D (5 bases). This CDR3 comprises 16 residues. Germline V CDR1 and CDR2: MNHEY, SVGEGT. Trimming pared 0 bases from V and 10 bases from J, leaving 16 bases between.